A single sample is the source of the 3 T cell receptor beta chains below, sequenced in a study of regulatory T cells in long-lasting Graves disease (dated by TCRdb to the early 2020s). Read against the paper, the sample's time point label means: newly diagnosed GD, antithyroid drugs for less than 3 months. For both TCR sequencing and RNA sequencing, RNA was extracted from PBMCs using TRIzol. Libraries were prepared through multiplex PCR. Sequencing relied on an Illumina HiSeq 4000. To build TCR beta libraries, CDR3 regions were amplified by Arm-PCR using iRepertoire HTBI primers. The public reads were reprocessed in TCRdb via fastp at Q25 and MiXCR, keeping in-frame beta chains. Each entry is one CDR3 protein sequence, shown with its most common DNA and genes. The table for this sample lists some 500,000 distinct CDR3 sequences; about 16% of them were counted only once. The top ten hold roughly 25% of the sample.

In addition, the sample was reused for a study of T cells in Graves' hyperthyroidism and ophthalmopathy.

The sequences come from peripheral blood mononuclear cells (PBMCs), collected at new diagnosis, from a patient treated with antithyroid drugs. The source of these receptors is a woman aged 35 to 59 with Graves disease. Donor details come from another sample of the same person, matched by shared clones.

This clonotype was counted ten times or more. The chain links TRBV18 to TRBJ2-5; D is uncertain. Trimming removed 0 bases at V and 4 bases at J, with 9 bases between. The germline CDR1 and CDR2 sequences are KGHSH and LQKENI. The CDR3 contains 14 residues. The CDR3 bases are TGTGCCAGCTCACCACCTAGCCGGAGAGAGACCCAGTACTTC. As protein: CASSPPSRRETQYF.

The sample holds a few counts of this clonotype. The rearrangement links TRBV7-2 to TRBJ2-1, with a possible D match to TRBD2 (5 bases). The V gene's germline CDR1 is SGHTA and CDR2 FQGNSA. This CDR3 is 16 amino acids long. The V and J ends lost 7 bases and 0 bases respectively, with 16 bases between them. CDR3 protein: CASNEFRGSSYNEQFF. CDR3 in DNA: TGTGCCAGCAACGAATTTCGGGGAAGCTCCTACAATGAGCAGTTCTTC.

This clonotype was seen a few times. The chain combines TRBV14 with TRBJ2-1; tentatively, D is TRBD1 (6 bases). CDR3 length equals 16 residues. The germline V gene encodes CDR1 SGHDN and CDR2 FVKESK. V shed 0 bases and J shed 4 bases, with 13 bases lying between them. The chain's CDR3 is CASSQDRGQRYNEQFF. The DNA of the CDR3 is TGTGCCAGCAGCCAAGATCGAGGACAGAGGTACAATGAGCAGTTCTTC. The complete variable domain, with remaining parts taken from reference TRBV14 and TRBJ2-1, reads EAGVTQFPSHSVIEKGQTVTLRCDPISGHDNLYWYRRVMGKEIKFLLHFVKESKQDESGMPNNRFLAERTGGTYSTLKVQPAELEDSGVYFCASSQDRGQRYNEQFFGPGTRLTVL.